This passage covers 21 T cell receptor beta chains from one sample sequenced in a study of long-term antiretroviral therapy in people with HIV (dated by TCRdb to 2021 to 2024). The immunoSEQ hsTCRB v3.0 assay was used at survey level resolution to sequence the TRB variable region. TCRdb took this table from immuneACCESS and kept in-frame rearrangements with V and J called. Such tables lack part of the clones; where checked against another copy, unresolved V genes explain under half of the gap, and the rest is unexplained. The table for this sample lists 25,000 to 30,000 clones; around 80% of them were counted only once. The top ten hold 9.9% of the sample. The sample consisted of unsorted PBMCs, taken 2.8 years after starting antiretroviral therapy. Receptors originate from a man younger than 45 with HIV.

The V and J genes are TRBV27 and TRBJ1-2, with 11 bases aligning to TRBD1. The CDR3 length is 13 residues. The V and J ends lost 6 bases and 6 bases, in that order; junction bases with no gene match: 3. CDR1 is MNHEY and CDR2 is SMNVEV in the germline V gene (reference sequence). The CDR3 sequence: CASRGQGEDGYTF. CDR3 nucleotides: TGTGCCAGCAGGGGACAGGGGGAGGATGGCTACACCTTC.

V is TRBV6-5 and J is TRBJ2-7; 10 bases map to TRBD1. This CDR3 is built from 15 residues. CDR1 is MNHEY and CDR2 is SVGAGI in the germline V gene. V shed 8 bases and J 7 bases; nucleotides not matched to a gene: 14. This chain's CDR3 is CASAVIGTGVKEQYF. CDR3 DNA sequence: TGTGCCAGCGCGGTGATTGGGACAGGGGTTAAAGAGCAGTACTTC.

The chain has TRBV7-2 and TRBJ1-5, with unresolved D. There are 15 residues in the CDR3. The germline CDR1 and CDR2 sequences are SGHTA and FQGNSA. The V end lost 2 bases, the J end lost 4 bases, and 12 bases lay between the germline ends. In DNA, the CDR3 is TGTGCCAGCAGCTTACGTGGGCAAATTAATCAGCCCCAGCATTTT. This translates into CASSLRGQINQPQHF.

The CDR3 loop is CASSTRDRDHTF. DNA for the CDR3: TGTGCCAGCAGCACCCGGGACAGGGACCACACCTTC. This rearrangement joins TRBV5-6 to TRBJ1-2, with 9 bases that match TRBD1. This CDR3 has 12 amino acids. Germline loops: CDR1 SGHDT, CDR2 YYEEEE. J was trimmed by 12 bases and V by 4 bases; bases with no gene match: 7.

This clone rates as medium-sized. This chain connects TRBV7-6 to TRBJ2-7; D gene ambiguous. The CDR3 consists of 13 residues. Germline V gives CDR1 SGHVS, CDR2 FNYEAQ. V was trimmed by 6 bases and J by 5 bases, leaving 14 bases between them. The CDR3 loop reads CASSKGIGHEQYF. DNA for the CDR3: TGTGCCAGCAGTAAAGGGATTGGCCACGAGCAGTACTTC. The full variable domain, with the rest looked up from reference TRBV7-6 and TRBJ2-7, is GAGVSQSPRYKVTKRGQDVALRCDPISGHVSLYWYRQALGQGPEFLTYFNYEAQQDKSGLPNDRFSAERPEGSISTLTIQRTEQRDSAMYRCASSKGIGHEQYFGPGTRLTVT.

CDR3 sequence (DNA): TGTGCCATCAGTGAAACAGGGGTTGCGAACACTGAAGCTTTCTTT. Translation gives CAISETGVANTEAFF. This chain joins TRBV10-3 and TRBJ1-1, with 7 bases fitting TRBD1. V shed 3 bases, J shed 1 base, and the junction held 5 bases outside the gene matches. Germline values: CDR1 ENHRY, CDR2 SYGVKD. The length of the CDR3 is 15 residues.

The rearrangement joins TRBV28 to TRBJ2-5; 8 bases fit TRBD1. V lost 3 bases and J lost 4; bases outside the gene matches: 10. The CDR3 has 16 residues. Germline V gene sequence: CDR1 MDHEN, CDR2 SYDVKM. The CDR3 loop reads CASSLRTGNFVETQYF. As DNA, the CDR3 is TGTGCCAGCAGTTTGCGGACAGGGAATTTCGTAGAGACCCAGTACTTC. Full variable domain (outside the CDR3, taken from reference TRBV28 and TRBJ2-5): DVKVTQSSRYLVKRTGEKVFLECVQDMDHENMFWYRQDPGLGLRLIYFSYDVKMKEKGDIPEGYSVSREKKERFSLILESASTNQTSMYLCASSLRTGNFVETQYFGPGTRLLVL.

The V gene is TRBV28, the J gene TRBJ2-2; no definite D call. V was shortened by 3 bases and J by 4 bases, with 6 bases between the two germline ends. Per the germline V gene, CDR1 is MDHEN and CDR2 is SYDVKM. This CDR3 comprises 13 residues. CDR3 DNA: TGTGCCAGCAGTTTTCGCGGCACCGGGGAGCTGTTTTTT. Protein: CASSFRGTGELFF. Using reference TRBV28 and TRBJ2-2 for the parts outside the CDR3, the full variable domain is DVKVTQSSRYLVKRTGEKVFLECVQDMDHENMFWYRQDPGLGLRLIYFSYDVKMKEKGDIPEGYSVSREKKERFSLILESASTNQTSMYLCASSFRGTGELFFGEGSRLTVL.

This chain connects TRBV19 to TRBJ2-7, with 9 positions matching TRBD1. The V and J ends lost 5 bases and 3 bases, in that order; junction bases with no gene match: 5. Germline V gene sequence: CDR1 LNHDA, CDR2 SQIVND (reference sequence). The CDR3 has 14 amino acids. The CDR3 region is CASSFTGGRYEQYF. The CDR3, as DNA: TGTGCCAGTAGTTTTACAGGGGGCCGCTACGAGCAGTACTTC.

The rearrangement joins TRBV28 to TRBJ1-5, with 7 bases lining up with TRBD1. Trimming cost V 5 bases and J 9 bases; bases outside gene matches: 16. Germline V gene lookup returns CDR1 MDHEN and CDR2 SYDVKM. The CDR3 covers 16 residues. The chain's CDR3 is CASSPRTGRSGSPQHF. The DNA for the CDR3 is TGTGCCAGCAGTCCCCGGACAGGTCGCTCCGGTTCGCCCCAGCATTTT. Together with reference TRBV28 and TRBJ1-5, the CDR3 gives the full variable domain: DVKVTQSSRYLVKRTGEKVFLECVQDMDHENMFWYRQDPGLGLRLIYFSYDVKMKEKGDIPEGYSVSREKKERFSLILESASTNQTSMYLCASSPRTGRSGSPQHFGDGTRLSIL.

The chain employs TRBV6-1 and TRBJ1-5; 8 bases match TRBD1. V trimming: 2 bases; J trimming: 5 bases; junction bases outside the gene matches: 5. The CDR3 loop spans 15 amino acids. Germline-derived CDR1 and CDR2 are MNHNS and SASEGT. The CDR3 protein is CASSEQGAQDQPQHF. The CDR3 bases are TGTGCCAGCAGTGAACAGGGGGCGCAGGATCAGCCCCAGCATTTT.

The chain joins TRBV5-6 to TRBJ2-3, with TRBD2 identical over 12 bases. V trimming: 4 bases; J trimming: 2 bases; junction bases outside the gene matches: 8. The germline CDR1 and CDR2 sequences are SGHDT and YYEEEE. The CDR3 contains 17 residues. The CDR3, as DNA: TGTGCCAGCAGCCCGATGACTAGCGGGGGACACACAGATACGCAGTATTTT. Amino acid sequence: CASSPMTSGGHTDTQYF.

The chain recombines TRBV5-1 with TRBJ1-1; TRBD1 matches at 8 bases. V was pared by 3 bases and J by 3 bases, with 7 bases of the junction left unmatched. Germline V lookup: CDR1 SGHRS, CDR2 YFSETQ. This CDR3 contains 15 residues. The CDR3 nucleotides are TGCGCCAGCAGCTGGACAGGGATCCAGGACACTGAAGCTTTCTTT. This sequence encodes CASSWTGIQDTEAFF.

The J gene is TRBJ1-2, the V gene TRBV7-9; a weak D match, TRBD1 (5 bases). This CDR3 contains 14 residues. V was clipped by 0 bases and J by 7 bases, with 12 bases between them. Germline V gene data show CDR1 as SEHNR and CDR2 as FQNEAQ (reference sequence). The chain's CDR3 is CASSLAEGAGGYTF. In nucleotides, the CDR3 is TGTGCCAGCAGCTTAGCTGAAGGGGCGGGTGGCTACACCTTC.

This clone was seen once. V usage is TRBV2 and J usage is TRBJ2-1; 8 bases line up with TRBD2. The CDR3 length is 16 residues. V shed 5 bases, J shed 7 bases, and the junction held 13 bases outside the gene matches. Looked up from germline, CDR1 is SNHLY and CDR2 is FYNNEI. CDR3 region: CASSKGSGGSWNEQFF. The DNA of the CDR3 is TGTGCCAGCAGTAAAGGGTCGGGGGGGTCCTGGAATGAGCAGTTCTTC.

The genes are TRBV10-2 and TRBJ1-5; no firm D call. Germline V gene data show CDR1 as WSHSY and CDR2 as SAAADI. Trimming left V 8 bases short and J 2 bases short, with 10 bases between. CDR3 size: 13 residues. The CDR3 is CASGLRGNQPQHF. The CDR3 region has the DNA TGCGCCAGCGGGCTCCGGGGCAATCAGCCCCAGCATTTT.

The chain recombines TRBV11-2 with TRBJ1-1; D is undetermined. The germline CDR1 and CDR2 sequences are SGHAT and FQNNGV. The CDR3 is made up of 13 amino acids. V was trimmed by 8 bases and J by 3 bases, leaving 13 bases between them. The CDR3 sequence: CASHSKGYTEAFF. CDR3 in DNA: TGTGCCAGCCACTCCAAGGGATACACTGAAGCTTTCTTT.

The chain couples TRBV9 to TRBJ1-2; a possible D gene is TRBD1 (5 bases). Germline V gene lookup returns CDR1 SGDLS and CDR2 YYNGEE. CDR3 size: 14 residues. V shed 3 bases and J shed 5 bases, with 14 bases lying between them. CDR3 coding DNA: TGTGCCAGCAGCGCCGACGGGGGGGGTTATGGCTACACCTTC. Amino acids: CASSADGGGYGYTF.

The gene calls are TRBV28 and TRBJ1-1, with D perhaps matching TRBD1 (6 bases). CDR1 is MDHEN and CDR2 is SYDVKM in the germline V gene. The CDR3 sequence is 15 residues long. Between the trimmed V and J ends, which lost 5 bases and 2 bases, there was a span of 15 bases. The CDR3 loop is CASSRQAGVNTEAFF. The CDR3 DNA follows: TGTGCCAGCAGTCGACAGGCTGGGGTCAACACTGAAGCTTTCTTT.

The rearrangement joins TRBV5-4 to TRBJ2-5; D is uncertain. Trimming took off 2 bases at V and 0 bases at J, with 8 bases between the two ends. Germline CDR1 reads SGHNT; CDR2 reads YYREEE (reference sequence). The CDR3 consists of 14 residues. The CDR3 DNA sequence: TGTGCCAGCAGCTTAAAGATGTACCAAGAGACCCAGTACTTC. It translates to CASSLKMYQETQYF.

The chain carries TRBV6-7 and TRBJ2-2, with 9 nucleotides matching TRBD2. TRBV6-7 is designated an ORF whose function remains uncertain. The CDR3 has 17 amino acids. The trim removed 7 bases at V and 0 bases at J, leaving 9 bases unmatched. The CDR3 region has the DNA TGTGCCAGCAAGAGGGTAGCGGGAGATCCGAACACCGGGGAGCTGTTTTTT. This gives the protein CASKRVAGDPNTGELFF.